What follows is one T cell receptor beta chain and its context. Its antigen is still unknown. The libraries of TRB cDNA were prepared using 5' RACE with UMI labels. TCRdb re-called the 5' RACE reads and gives one entry per CDR3 protein, without DNA. The sample has over 50,000 distinct CDR3 sequences. This sample stems from a study of CXCR3-negative and CXCR3-positive naive CD8 T cells. The CDR3 has 16 amino acids. Germline CDR1 LNHNV, CDR2 YYDKDF (reference sequence). Notes on the study in general: Diversity was high in both naive subsets and much lower in memory cells. Both naive subsets carried similar amounts of surface CD5, so TCR strength was inferred from TRB CDR3 properties. The study found CXCR3 expression partially decreased after cryopreservation and ran most assays on fresh PBMCs. Comparison of naive CXCR3-negative and CXCR3-positive cells revealed similar TRBV-TRBJ usage, while memory cells differed. Comparison of naive cells showed more hydrophobic TRB CDR3s in CXCR3-positive than in CXCR3-negative naive cells.

This receptor was obtained from a human donor in good health. Some clones in this sample may be carry-over from other donors' samples. This sequence joins TRBV15 and TRBJ2-1; TCRdb's D gene call, TRBD1, goes unchecked for lack of DNA. Specimen: naive CXCR3+ CD8+ T cells from blood. As for subset: CD45RO-CCR7+CD27+CD95- naive CD8+ T cells expressing CXCR3 (TNR3+). CDR3 loop: CATSRSDTSSYNEQFF.